This TCR beta chain appears in the sequencing data of a study of shared T cell receptors in the human thymus. There are 18 residues in the CDR3. The trim removed 5 bases at V and 0 bases at J, leaving 14 bases unmatched. CDR1 is SEHNR and CDR2 is FQNEAQ in the germline V gene (reference sequence). Libraries were prepared by immunoSEQ multiplex PCR; TCRdb keeps only in-frame clonotypes and omits some of them. The sample holds approximately 730,000 clones, around 85% seen once. In addition, the sample was reused for a study of human thymus T cells. That source reports: Resections removed during corrective heart surgery provided the thymus tissue used.

Source material: thymocytes. The J gene is TRBJ2-3, the V gene TRBV7-9; 7 bases fit TRBD2. This TCR derives from a girl in the first two years of life with a congenital heart defect. The CDR3 DNA reads TGTGCCAGCAGCCCCCGTGGGGGATCGCGGGGGAGCACAGATACGCAGTATTTT. This gives the protein CASSPRGGSRGSTDTQYF.